These 3 T cell receptor beta chains share one sample of origin, sequenced in a study of blood T cell repertoires in COVID-19. Clones were read by immunoSEQ multiplex PCR, and TCRdb kept only the in-frame ones, dropping some. The sample comprises under 200,000 clones, 90% to 95% of which are singletons, and 0.5% to 0.55% rests with the top ten. Sequencing was carried out using peripheral blood. The receptors here all came from a man in his fifties or sixties with acute or convalescent COVID-19.

The CDR3 is CAWSVGLGANVLTF. The DNA for the CDR3 is TGTGCCTGGAGTGTGGGGCTCGGGGCCAACGTCCTGACTTTC. The chain joins TRBV30 to TRBJ2-6; TRBD1 might be the D (5 bases). V was shortened by 0 bases and J by 4 bases, with 7 bases between the two germline ends. The CDR3 runs 14 residues. In germline, CDR1 is GTSNPN, CDR2 SVGIG (reference sequence).

The V and J genes are TRBV2 and TRBJ2-3; 9 bases match TRBD1. The CDR3 loop spans 13 amino acids. J lost 4 bases, V lost 6 bases, and 2 bases had no gene match. Germline lookup yields CDR1 SNHLY and CDR2 FYNNEI. DNA for the CDR3: TGTGCCAGCAGGGGGACAGGGCCAGATACGCAGTATTTT. Protein: CASRGTGPDTQYF.

The chain recombines TRBV19 with TRBJ1-4; D unresolved. Trimming removed 7 bases from V and 0 bases from J, with 12 bases in between. From germline, CDR1 is LNHDA and CDR2 SQIVND (reference sequence). The CDR3 totals 15 residues. The CDR3 reads CASTDGGATNEKLFF. The CDR3 bases are TGTGCCAGTACCGATGGCGGTGCAACTAATGAAAAACTGTTTTTT.